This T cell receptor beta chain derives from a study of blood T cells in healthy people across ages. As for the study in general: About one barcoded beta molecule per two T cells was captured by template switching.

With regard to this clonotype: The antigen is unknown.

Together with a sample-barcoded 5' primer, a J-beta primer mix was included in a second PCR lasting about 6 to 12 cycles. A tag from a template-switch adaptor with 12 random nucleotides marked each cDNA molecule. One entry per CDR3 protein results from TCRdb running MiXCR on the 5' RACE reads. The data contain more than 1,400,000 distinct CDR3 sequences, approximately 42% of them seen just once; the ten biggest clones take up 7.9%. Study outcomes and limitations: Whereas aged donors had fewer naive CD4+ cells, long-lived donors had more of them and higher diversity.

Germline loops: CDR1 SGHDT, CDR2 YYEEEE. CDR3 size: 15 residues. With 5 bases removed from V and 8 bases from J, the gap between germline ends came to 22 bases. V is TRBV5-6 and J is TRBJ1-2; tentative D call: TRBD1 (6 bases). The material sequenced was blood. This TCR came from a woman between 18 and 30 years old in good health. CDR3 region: CASSWQNREGEGYTF. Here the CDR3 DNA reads TGTGCCAGCAGTTGGCAGAACAGGGAAGGTGAGGGCTACACCTTC.